This T cell receptor (beta chain) comes out of a study of T cells in tuberculosis. Across the whole study: Sequenced TCRs come from CD1B-GMM tetramer-binding T cells.

Thawed, overnight-rested PBMC were stained with GMM-loaded CD1B tetramer, viability dye and anti-CD3, then sorted. C32 glucose monomycolate from Rhodococcus equi was loaded onto the CD1B tetramers. Measured with immunoSEQ multiplex PCR; TCRdb has only the in-frame clones, and not every one. The sample holds 61,000 or so clones, 81% seen once. The trim removed 4 bases at V and 2 bases at J, leaving 10 bases unmatched. Germline V CDR1 and CDR2: SGHVS, FNYEAQ. The CDR3 covers 17 residues. The sequenced sample consisted of CD1b-GMM tetramer-negative cells sorted from PBMCs. This chain uses TRBV7-6 with TRBJ2-1; the match to TRBD2 covers 8 bases. This sequence was found in an adult woman with latent tuberculosis. The CDR3 nucleotides are TGTGCCAGCAGCTCAAAAGCGGGGGCCCAAGCCTACAATGAGCAGTTCTTC. Its translation is CASSSKAGAQAYNEQFF.